This passage covers 29 T cell receptor beta chains from one sample sequenced in a study of T cell responses to AZD1222 COVID-19 vaccine. Profiled with immunoSEQ multiplex PCR; TCRdb holds only in-frame clones, not every one. This sample carries under 150,000 clones, 85% to 95% of them seen once, and the ten largest clones take about 2.7%. Specimen: peripheral blood, collected on day 0 of AZD1222 vaccination. All receptors come from an adult in good health.

The CDR3 reads CASRQENSYEQYF. Written as DNA, the CDR3 is TGTGCTAGCCGACAGGAGAACTCCTACGAGCAGTACTTC. This chain joins TRBV12-5 and TRBJ2-7, with D perhaps TRBD1 (6 bases). Between the trimmed V and J ends, which lost 9 bases and 0 bases, there was a span of 12 bases. Germline V CDR1 and CDR2: LGHNT, FRNRAP. The CDR3 runs 13 residues. The whole variable domain, filled in from reference TRBV12-5 and TRBJ2-7, reads DARVTQTPRHKVTEMGQEVTMRCQPILGHNTVFWYRQTMMQGLELLAYFRNRAPLDDSGMPKDRFSAEMPDATLATLKIQPSEPRDSAVYFCASRQENSYEQYFGPGTRLTVT.

This sequence joins TRBV5-4 and TRBJ1-3; D is ambiguous. The CDR3 covers 13 residues. Per the germline V gene, CDR1 is SGHNT and CDR2 is YYREEE (reference sequence). V dropped 4 bases and J dropped 4 bases, with 9 bases sitting between them. The CDR3: CASSLTTGNTIYF. The CDR3 nucleotides read TGTGCCAGCAGCCTCACTACAGGAAACACCATATATTTT.

The chain couples TRBV6-5 to TRBJ2-1; weak D call: TRBD2 (5 bases). The CDR3 spans 13 residues. Trimming cost V 6 bases and J 1 base, with 7 bases left between them. CDR1 is MNHEY and CDR2 is SVGAGI in the germline V gene. The chain's CDR3 is CASRGSSYNEQFF. The CDR3 DNA reads as TGTGCCAGCAGGGGGAGTTCCTACAATGAGCAGTTCTTC.

The chain is built from TRBV7-3 and TRBJ2-1, with D tentatively TRBD2 (5 bases). V shed 1 base and J shed 0 bases, with 10 bases lying between them. Per the germline V gene, CDR1 is SGHTA and CDR2 is FQGTGA. This CDR3 is 16 amino acids long. CDR3 in amino acids: CASSLKPRDSYNEQFF. In nucleotides, the CDR3 is TGTGCCAGCAGCTTAAAACCCCGGGACTCCTACAATGAGCAGTTCTTC.

This rearrangement joins TRBV30 to TRBJ1-5; the D is unclear. The CDR3 loop spans 12 amino acids. The V and J ends lost 0 bases and 3 bases respectively, with 3 bases between them. Germline assignment: CDR1 GTSNPN and CDR2 SVGIG (reference sequence). This CDR3 is CAWSVYNQPQHF. The CDR3 DNA reads TGTGCCTGGAGTGTGTACAATCAGCCCCAGCATTTT.

The rearrangement uses TRBV6-5 and TRBJ2-7; the D is unclear. Deletions cut 0 bases from V and 2 bases from J, with 11 bases between. Germline loops: CDR1 MNHEY, CDR2 SVGAGI. This CDR3 has 15 amino acids. CDR3 sequence: CASSYSPTSTYEQYF. In nucleotides, the CDR3 is TGTGCCAGCAGTTACTCCCCTACCTCTACCTACGAGCAGTACTTC.

The genes are TRBV18 and TRBJ2-2; D tentatively fits TRBD1 or TRBD2 (5 bases each). Germline V gives CDR1 KGHSH, CDR2 LQKENI. V was shortened by 3 bases and J by 4 bases, with 15 bases between the two germline ends. This CDR3 is built from 16 residues. The CDR3 bases are TGTGCCAGCTCACCCCTAATCGTGAGGGGCACCGGGGAGCTGTTTTTT. This translates into CASSPLIVRGTGELFF. The entire variable domain, with the rest obtained from reference TRBV18 and TRBJ2-2, is as follows: NAGVMQNPRHLVRRRGQEARLRCSPMKGHSHVYWYRQLPEEGLKFMVYLQKENIIDESGMPKERFSAEFPKEGPSILRIQQVVRGDSAAYFCASSPLIVRGTGELFFGEGSRLTVL.

About this clone itself: The same CDR3 is also encoded by other DNA sequences in this sample. The gene calls are TRBV5-1 and TRBJ1-3; D unclear. CDR1 and CDR2 from the germline V gene are SGHRS and YFSETQ. Trimming pared 4 bases from V and 0 bases from J, leaving 5 bases between. The CDR3 is made up of 13 amino acids. The CDR3 protein is CASSLSSGNTIYF. The CDR3 DNA follows: TGCGCCAGCAGCCTAAGCTCTGGAAACACCATATATTTT.

The chain recombines TRBV28 with TRBJ2-7; 7 positions agree with TRBD2. Germline V gene data show CDR1 as MDHEN and CDR2 as SYDVKM. The ends lost 7 bases at V and 2 bases at J; junction bases unmatched: 11. This CDR3 region has 15 residues. The CDR3 coding sequence is TGTGCCAGCACCTCAGGACGGGAGGTACCCTACGAGCAGTACTTC. This gives the protein CASTSGREVPYEQYF.

The CDR3 spells CSAFRQETQYF. The CDR3 bases are TGCAGTGCCTTCCGACAAGAGACCCAGTACTTC. The chain is built from TRBV20-1 and TRBJ2-5; D not certain. Germline CDR1 is DFQATT and CDR2 is SNEGSKA (reference sequence). Trimming cost V 6 bases and J 2 bases, with 7 bases left between them. CDR3 length: 11 amino acids.

This chain joins TRBV19 and TRBJ2-2; maybe TRBD2 (6 bases). This CDR3 comprises 16 residues. CDR1 is LNHDA, CDR2 SQIVND, per germline (reference sequence). V dropped 1 base and J dropped 4 bases, with 13 bases sitting between them. The CDR3 DNA is TGTGCCAGTAGTATAGTAACGGGAGCAACCACCGGGGAGCTGTTTTTT. It yields the protein CASSIVTGATTGELFF. The full variable domain, in which reference TRBV19 and TRBJ2-2 provide the parts outside the CDR3, is DGGITQSPKYLFRKEGQNVTLSCEQNLNHDAMYWYRQDPGQGLRLIYYSQIVNDFQKGDIAEGYSVSREKKESFPLTVTSAQKNPTAFYLCASSIVTGATTGELFFGEGSRLTVL.

The chain joins TRBV7-9 to TRBJ2-1; D not certain. The CDR3 length is 16 residues. In germline, CDR1 is SEHNR, CDR2 FQNEAQ (reference sequence). Trimming pared 6 bases from V and 9 bases from J, leaving 24 bases between. CDR3 loop: CASSFPDPGLHGEQFF. The CDR3 DNA reads TGTGCCAGCAGTTTTCCCGACCCGGGTCTACATGGTGAGCAGTTCTTC.

The chain is built from TRBV29-1 and TRBJ2-3, with 9 bases matching TRBD1. CDR1 and CDR2 from the germline V gene are SQVTM and ANQGSEA. Germline trimming cut 7 bases from V and 1 base from J; bases unmatched to any gene: 6. This CDR3 comprises 14 residues. The CDR3: CSGYRGQGTDTQYF. The CDR3 DNA is TGCAGCGGATACAGGGGGCAAGGCACAGATACGCAGTATTTT.

The chain recombines TRBV4-1 with TRBJ2-1; no clear D gene. CDR1 and CDR2 from the germline V gene are MGHRA and YSYEKL. The V and J ends lost 2 bases and 8 bases respectively, with 4 bases between them. The CDR3 sequence is 11 residues long. The CDR3 spells CASSQYYEQFF. In DNA form, the CDR3 reads TGCGCCAGCAGCCAATATTATGAGCAGTTCTTC.

The rearrangement uses TRBV5-5 and TRBJ1-5; D not certain. CDR1 is SGHKS, CDR2 YYEKEE, per germline (reference sequence). The CDR3 runs 13 residues. The V end was cut by 1 base, the J end by 11 bases, with 13 bases between. The CDR3 loop is CASSLWVGSAQHF. CDR3 in DNA: TGTGCCAGCAGCTTGTGGGTGGGAAGTGCCCAGCATTTT.

J is TRBJ1-1 and V is TRBV18; D uncertain. Germline CDR1 is KGHSH and CDR2 is LQKENI. Trimming stripped 3 bases from V and 7 bases from J, with 12 bases between. CDR3 length: 13 residues. The CDR3 region has the DNA TGTGCCAGCTCACCTAGGACGGGCCTTGAAGCTTTCTTT. Translation: CASSPRTGLEAFF.

The chain is built from TRBV12-1 and TRBJ2-1; the D call TRBD2 from the table was never checked on the DNA. TRBV12-1 constitutes a pseudogene. This CDR3 has 20 amino acids. This CDR3 is CASSSPTTTSGSCGDNEQFF. Here the CDR3 DNA reads TGTGCCAGCAGCTCCCCCACCACCACTAGCGGGAGTTGCGGGGACAATGAGCAGTTCTTC.

This sequence joins TRBV7-9 and TRBJ1-5; weak D call: TRBD1 (6 bases). There are 16 residues in the CDR3. The V end was cut by 4 bases, the J end by 6 bases, with 19 bases between. CDR1 is SEHNR, CDR2 FQNEAQ, per germline (reference sequence). DNA for the CDR3: TGTGCCAGCAGCTCCGTCCTGTCAGGGGTAGGTCAGCCCCAGCATTTT. Amino acid sequence: CASSSVLSGVGQPQHF.

J is TRBJ2-7 and V is TRBV5-5; maybe TRBD2 (6 bases). V lost 8 bases and J lost 4, with 13 bases in between. Germline lookup yields CDR1 SGHKS and CDR2 YYEKEE (reference sequence). This CDR3 is built from 12 residues. CDR3 amino acids: CARGGDGYEQYF. CDR3 coding DNA: TGTGCCAGGGGGGGAGATGGATACGAGCAGTACTTC.

The J gene is TRBJ1-1, the V gene TRBV19; 7 bases align to TRBD1. Germline loops: CDR1 LNHDA, CDR2 SQIVND (reference sequence). Unmatched junction bases numbered 6, after V lost 4 bases and J lost 4 bases. The CDR3 is made up of 14 amino acids. The CDR3 here is CASSTRGLGTEAFF. As DNA, the CDR3 is TGTGCCAGTAGTACAAGGGGGCTGGGCACTGAAGCTTTCTTT. The full variable domain, its missing parts supplied by reference TRBV19 and TRBJ1-1, is DGGITQSPKYLFRKEGQNVTLSCEQNLNHDAMYWYRQDPGQGLRLIYYSQIVNDFQKGDIAEGYSVSREKKESFPLTVTSAQKNPTAFYLCASSTRGLGTEAFFGQGTRLTVV.

The rearrangement joins TRBV27 to TRBJ1-4; D might be TRBD1 (6 bases). V dropped 5 bases and J dropped 4 bases, with 14 bases sitting between them. Looked up from germline, CDR1 is MNHEY and CDR2 is SMNVEV (reference sequence). This CDR3 has 15 residues. The CDR3 sequence: CASSGRDTVNEKLFF. The CDR3 bases are TGTGCCAGCAGTGGCCGGGACACCGTTAATGAAAAACTGTTTTTT.

The chain links TRBV3-1 (or the pseudogene TRBV3-2) to TRBJ2-1; TRBD2 is a possible D gene (6 bases). The CDR3 consists of 13 residues. Germline CDR1 reads LGHDT; CDR2 reads YNNKEL (reference sequence). V was cut by 11 bases and J by 0 bases, with 11 bases left in between. The CDR3 sequence is CAVVGSSYNEQFF. CDR3 sequence (DNA): TGTGCCGTCGTCGGGAGCTCCTACAATGAGCAGTTCTTC.

The chain is built from TRBV28 and TRBJ1-3; D call uncertain. Germline V CDR1 and CDR2: MDHEN, SYDVKM. The ends were cut back, 5 bases at V and 7 bases at J, with 12 bases in the middle. The CDR3 loop spans 13 amino acids. The CDR3 DNA is TGTGCCAGCAGTATGGCAGGTCGCAACACCATATATTTT. Translated: CASSMAGRNTIYF.

V and J are TRBV10-3 and TRBJ2-3; TRBD1 or TRBD2 may be the D gene (6 bases each). Trimming left V 10 bases short and J 2 bases short, with 16 bases between. In germline, CDR1 is ENHRY, CDR2 SYGVKD. There are 14 residues in the CDR3. The CDR3 bases are TGTGCCACCGAGGGGGGTAGTCCCACAGATACGCAGTATTTT. Amino acids: CATEGGSPTDTQYF.

This rearrangement joins TRBV3-1 (or the pseudogene TRBV3-2) to TRBJ2-3; 7 bases align to TRBD2. CDR3 size: 15 residues. Looked up from germline, CDR1 is LGHDT and CDR2 is YNNKEL (reference sequence). J lost 1 base, V lost 4 bases, and 5 bases had no gene match. As DNA, the CDR3 is TGTGCCAGCAGCCCCAGGGACTACCGCACAGATACGCAGTATTTT. Translation gives CASSPRDYRTDTQYF.

The CDR3 DNA reads TGCGCCAGCAGCGCCGACAGGGCTTCACCCCTCCACTTT. Its translation: CASSADRASPLHF. The chain employs TRBV10-1 and TRBJ1-6; 7 nucleotides line up with TRBD1. The CDR3 totals 13 residues. CDR1 and CDR2 from the germline V gene are WNHNN and SYGVQD (reference sequence). The V segment lost 6 bases and the J segment 9 bases; nucleotides outside the gene matches: 5.

The J gene is TRBJ1-2, the V gene TRBV27, with D maybe TRBD1 (5 bases). The V end lost 4 bases, the J end lost 13 bases, and 19 bases lay between the germline ends. The CDR3 has 13 residues. CDR1 is MNHEY and CDR2 is SMNVEV in the germline V gene (reference sequence). The CDR3 sequence is CASSSQAGSLLTF. In DNA, the CDR3 is TGTGCCAGCAGTTCCCAGGCAGGGTCCCTACTCACCTTC.

The V call is TRBV27, the J call TRBJ1-1; no reliable D call. CDR1 and CDR2 from the germline V gene are MNHEY and SMNVEV (reference sequence). The CDR3 covers 13 residues. V lost 5 bases and J lost 4, with 11 bases in between. Written as DNA, the CDR3 is TGTGCCAGCAGTATAGGACGGACCACTGAAGCTTTCTTT. Protein sequence: CASSIGRTTEAFF.

The chain links TRBV27 to TRBJ1-1; 11 bases match TRBD1. The V gene's germline CDR1 is MNHEY and CDR2 SMNVEV (reference sequence). The CDR3 consists of 14 residues. V shed 5 bases and J 4 bases; nucleotides not matched to a gene: 3. This chain's CDR3 is CASSTDRGPTEAFF. The CDR3 region has the DNA TGTGCCAGCAGTACGGACAGGGGGCCCACTGAAGCTTTCTTT.